This TCR beta chain appears in the sequencing data of a study of blood T cell repertoires in COVID-19. Generated by immunoSEQ multiplex PCR, the TCRdb table keeps only in-frame clones and is missing some. The table includes 200,000 to 250,000 clones, approximately 90% detected once. The length of the CDR3 is 13 residues. V lost 4 bases, J lost 8 bases, and 9 bases lay in between. The germline CDR1 and CDR2 sequences are SGHAT and FQNNGV. Sample: PBMCs or T cells enriched from blood (not recorded which). This receptor was taken from a woman aged 25 to 45 who had recovered from COVID-19. This chain links TRBV11-2 with TRBJ1-6; D is possibly TRBD1 (5 bases). In DNA, the CDR3 is TGTGCCAGCAGCTCCCGGGACTATTCACCCCTCCACTTT. Protein sequence: CASSSRDYSPLHF.